This TCR beta chain was captured by sequencing in a study of blood T cell repertoires in COVID-19. Sequencing used immunoSEQ multiplex PCR; TCRdb keeps in-frame clones, though not all of them. There are about 250,000 clones in the sample; about 80% occur only once, and about 3% lies in the top ten. Germline trimming cut 4 bases from V and 2 bases from J; bases unmatched to any gene: 7. Germline-derived CDR1 and CDR2 are SGHRS and YFSETQ. This CDR3 has 15 amino acids. The receptor was isolated from a woman older than 75 with acute or convalescent COVID-19. The chain couples TRBV5-1 to TRBJ2-5; TRBD2 aligns across 8 bases. Sequenced material: peripheral blood. The CDR3 spells CASSDGGAGQETQYF. The CDR3 DNA is TGCGCCAGCAGCGACGGGGGGGCCGGGCAAGAGACCCAGTACTTC.